These 12 T cell receptor beta chains share one sample of origin, sequenced in a study of OX40 agonist ivuxolimab in advanced cancers. The table came from immunoSEQ multiplex PCR; TCRdb's copy has only in-frame clones and leaves some out. The sample includes fewer than 95,000 clones, 85% to 90% of them seen just once. The specimen was CD4+ or CD8+ T cells sorted from blood, collected in a trial of the OX40 agonist ivuxolimab. The receptors stem from an adult with an advanced solid tumor such as melanoma, head and neck, liver or kidney cancer.

V gene TRBV21-1 combines with J gene TRBJ1-4. TRBV21-1 is recorded as a pseudogene. This CDR3 is built from 14 residues. The CDR3 sequence: CASSKSLGYEKLFF. The CDR3 nucleotides read TGTGCCAGCAGCAAATCGCTGGGTTACGAAAAACTGTTTTTT.

The chain joins TRBV13 to TRBJ2-7; 12 nucleotides agree with TRBD2. CDR3 length equals 16 residues. After removal of 0 bases from V and 4 bases from J, the junction contained 4 bases not matched to a gene. Looked up from germline, CDR1 is PRHDT and CDR2 is FYEKMQ (reference sequence). DNA for the CDR3: TGTGCCAGCAGCTTAGGGACTAGCGGGAGTAATTACGAGCAGTACTTC. Translation: CASSLGTSGSNYEQYF.

For the CDR3, the DNA is TGTGCCAGCAGTTATTCTCTAGCGGGAGTCTACAATGAGCAGTTCTTC. Amino acids: CASSYSLAGVYNEQFF. The gene calls are TRBV6-6 and TRBJ2-1; 10 bases map to TRBD2. Trimming at V came to 3 bases and at J to 3 bases, leaving 5 bases not matched to a gene. Germline V gene sequence: CDR1 MNHNY, CDR2 SVGAGI (reference sequence). CDR3 length equals 16 residues.

The V call is TRBV29-1, the J call TRBJ2-7; 9 positions match TRBD2. V shed 0 bases, J shed 4 bases, and the junction held 7 bases outside the gene matches. In germline, CDR1 is SQVTM, CDR2 ANQGSEA. The CDR3 spans 15 residues. The CDR3 DNA follows: TGCAGCGTTGAAGATTCGGCTAGCGGGGATTACGAGCAGTACTTC. Its protein is CSVEDSASGDYEQYF.

The chain links TRBV18 to TRBJ1-6, with TRBD1 matching over 10 bases. Germline-derived CDR1 and CDR2 are KGHSH and LQKENI. The CDR3 totals 14 residues. Unmatched junction bases numbered 4, after V lost 4 bases and J lost 10 bases. DNA of the CDR3: TGTGCCAGCTCACTGGGACAGGGGAAATCACCCCTCCACTTT. Translated, it gives CASSLGQGKSPLHF.

The V gene is TRBV27, the J gene TRBJ2-7; the match to TRBD1 covers 10 bases. From germline, CDR1 is MNHEY and CDR2 SMNVEV (reference sequence). The CDR3 is 14 amino acids. V shed 4 bases and J 2 bases; nucleotides not matched to a gene: 2. The CDR3 region has the DNA TGTGCCAGCAGTTCCGGACAGGGGGCCTACGAGCAGTACTTC. Protein: CASSSGQGAYEQYF.

V and J are TRBV28 and TRBJ2-7; 7 nucleotides align to TRBD2. The CDR3 is made up of 14 amino acids. V was clipped by 1 base and J by 3 bases; unmatched bases: 3. Looked up from germline, CDR1 is MDHEN and CDR2 is SYDVKM. The CDR3 region has the DNA TGTGCCAGCAGTTTATCGGGGGACTACTACGAGCAGTACTTC. Translated, it gives CASSLSGDYYEQYF. Using reference TRBV28 and TRBJ2-7 for the parts outside the CDR3, the full variable domain is DVKVTQSSRYLVKRTGEKVFLECVQDMDHENMFWYRQDPGLGLRLIYFSYDVKMKEKGDIPEGYSVSREKKERFSLILESASTNQTSMYLCASSLSGDYYEQYFGPGTRLTVT.

The rearrangement links TRBV29-1 to TRBJ2-1; 10 bases are shared with TRBD1. The CDR3 runs 12 residues. The ends lost 7 bases at V and 7 bases at J; junction bases unmatched: 4. CDR1 SQVTM and CDR2 ANQGSEA come from the germline V gene. CDR3 bases: TGCAGCGCTGGGGGACAGGGGAATGAGCAGTTCTTC. Translated: CSAGGQGNEQFF.

This clone was picked up one time. The chain uses TRBV5-8 and TRBJ1-3, with D uncertain. Trimming removed 2 bases from V and 0 bases from J, with 6 bases in between. The CDR3 is made up of 14 amino acids. Germline loops: CDR1 SGHTS, CDR2 YDEGEE. The CDR3 DNA reads TGTGCCAGCAGCTTCAGGAGCTCTGGAAACACCATATATTTT. This gives the protein CASSFRSSGNTIYF.

The J gene is TRBJ2-7, the V gene TRBV11-3; tentatively, D is TRBD2 (5 bases). CDR3 length: 17 amino acids. Germline lookup yields CDR1 SGHNT and CDR2 YENEEA. Trimming pared 4 bases from V and 3 bases from J, leaving 22 bases between. CDR3 bases: TGTGCCAGCAGCTCTGGGAGTGTAGGCAGGATCTTCTACGAGCAGTACTTC. It specifies CASSSGSVGRIFYEQYF.

V gene TRBV6-1 combines with J gene TRBJ1-1, with a possible D match to TRBD1 (5 bases). The germline V and J ends were trimmed by 2 bases and 1 base, with 8 bases remaining between them. The CDR3 is made up of 14 amino acids. Per the germline V gene, CDR1 is MNHNS and CDR2 is SASEGT. As DNA, the CDR3 is TGTGCCAGCAGTGAATGGGGGGGGAACACTGAAGCTTTCTTT. This gives the protein CASSEWGGNTEAFF.

The V gene is TRBV6-6, the J gene TRBJ2-7; possible D gene TRBD2, 6 bases. This CDR3 is 15 amino acids long. Germline V gene data show CDR1 as MNHNY and CDR2 as SVGAGI (reference sequence). V shed 4 bases and J shed 0 bases, with 13 bases lying between them. The CDR3 DNA is TGTGCCAGCAGTTCTGAGGGACTGTTCTCCTACGAGCAGTACTTC. Protein: CASSSEGLFSYEQYF.